This entry is about one T cell receptor beta chain. This entry belongs to a study of blood T cell repertoires in COVID-19. On the study more broadly: T cells, B-cell-depleted T cells, or PBMCs provided the cDNA or gDNA that served as material.

CDR3 length: 14 amino acids. Germline V gene sequence: CDR1 KGHDR, CDR2 SFDVKD. V was trimmed by 4 bases and J by 2 bases, leaving 10 bases between them. Only in-frame clones appear in the TCRdb table, and some are missing; sequencing was by immunoSEQ multiplex PCR. The repertoire has 200,000 to 250,000 clones, 84% of them found once; the top ten carry 5.1%. The material sequenced was peripheral blood. The V call is TRBV24-1, the J call TRBJ1-2; D perhaps matches TRBD1 (5 bases). The clonotype was recovered from a woman aged 60-75 years who had recovered from COVID-19. CDR3: CATSDATENYGYTF. The CDR3 region has the DNA TGTGCCACCAGTGACGCGACAGAGAACTATGGCTACACCTTC.